Below, one T cell receptor (beta chain) is given with its context. CDR1 KGHSH and CDR2 LQKENI come from the germline V gene. The ends lost 3 bases at V and 7 bases at J; junction bases unmatched: 4. The CDR3 spans 13 residues. The data are from a study of blood T cell repertoires in COVID-19. In the study overall: Whether acute or convalescent, the COVID-19 samples came from the United States, Italy and Spain.

Recovered Cohort 3 donors showed two negative PCRs, clearance, or symptom resolution. The authors' processing: Using reference gene primer amplification, nucleated cell counts were estimated. The method was immunoSEQ multiplex PCR; TCRdb's version includes in-frame clones alone and lacks a portion of them. Clonal size and the V and J genes are those of that table, whereas D and trimming came from the DNA. This sample has a few hundred thousand clones, with roughly 88% found just once. The rearrangement links TRBV18 to TRBJ1-2; 8 bases fit TRBD1. Source material: PBMCs or T cells enriched from blood (not recorded which). This sequence was found in a man between 25 and 39 years old who had recovered from COVID-19. DNA of the CDR3: TGTGCCAGCTCACCGCCAGACAGGGGTGGCTACACCTTC. Its protein is CASSPPDRGGYTF.